This TCR beta chain stems from a study of shared clonotypes between healthy human individuals. The protocol was immunoSEQ multiplex PCR, while the TCRdb copy is restricted to in-frame clones and leaves out a portion. The sample gives approximately 1.1 million clones, about 80% of which show up once; 0.5% to 0.6% is in the top ten. CDR1 SGHRS and CDR2 YFSETQ come from the germline V gene. This CDR3 comprises 15 residues. After removal of 2 bases from V and 4 bases from J, the junction contained 7 bases not matched to a gene. This clone was seen a few times. The sequenced sample consisted of memory CD4+ T cells from PBMCs. The subset: CD45RA-negative fraction. This TCR came from a man younger than 30 in good health. Some clones in this sample may be carry-over from other donors' samples. This sequence joins TRBV5-1 and TRBJ2-3, with TRBD1 matching over 7 bases. CDR3 in amino acids: CASSFEGASADTQYF. For the CDR3, the DNA is TGCGCCAGCAGCTTCGAGGGGGCGTCCGCAGATACGCAGTATTTT.